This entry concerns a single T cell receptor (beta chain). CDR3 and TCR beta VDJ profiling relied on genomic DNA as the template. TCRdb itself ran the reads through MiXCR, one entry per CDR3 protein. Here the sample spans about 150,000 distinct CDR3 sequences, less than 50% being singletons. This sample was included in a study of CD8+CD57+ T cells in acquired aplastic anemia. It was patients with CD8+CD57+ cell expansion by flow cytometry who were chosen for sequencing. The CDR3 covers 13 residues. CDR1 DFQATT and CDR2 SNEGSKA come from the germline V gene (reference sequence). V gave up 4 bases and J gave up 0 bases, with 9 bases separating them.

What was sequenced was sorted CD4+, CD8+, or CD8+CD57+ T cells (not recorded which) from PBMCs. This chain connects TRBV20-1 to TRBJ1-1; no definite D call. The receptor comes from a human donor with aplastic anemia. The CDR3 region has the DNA TGCAGTGCTACCGCCGCAGTGAACACTGAAGCTTTCTTT. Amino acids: CSATAAVNTEAFF.